The 8 T cell receptor beta chains given below trace back to one sample, sequenced in a study of T cells in Graves' hyperthyroidism and ophthalmopathy. Amplified regions were TCR beta CDR3 sequences from RNA transcripts. A set of HTBI primers served as the primers for a first-round RT-PCR of the TCR CDR3. MiXCR, applied by TCRdb to the multiplex PCR reads, yields one record per CDR3 protein. The sample shows approximately 590,000 distinct CDR3 sequences, more than 15% of them seen only once. The source material was blood. The source of these receptors is a woman aged 25 to 45 with Graves' hyperthyroidism.

This clonotype was counted many times. The rearrangement links TRBV20-1 to TRBJ2-7; 7 bases are shared with TRBD2. Germline CDR1 is DFQATT and CDR2 is SNEGSKA (reference sequence). The length of the CDR3 is 14 residues. The V segment lost 5 bases and the J segment 3 bases; nucleotides outside the gene matches: 10. The DNA of the CDR3 is TGCAGTGCTCTGTATGGGGGAGGGCTCTACGAGCAGTACTTC. Protein sequence: CSALYGGGLYEQYF.

In regard to this clonotype: A much more abundant neighbour one base away suggests this may be a read error. The J gene is TRBJ2-7, the V gene TRBV7-2; 11 bases line up with TRBD2. The junction had 2 bases not matched to a gene; V was cut back by 1 base and J by 6 bases. The CDR3 covers 14 residues. From germline, CDR1 is SGHTA and CDR2 FQGNSA. CDR3 DNA sequence: TGTGCCAGCAGCTTAGGACTAGCGGGAATCGAGCAGTACTTC. Translation: CASSLGLAGIEQYF.

This clonotype was counted at least ten times. CDR3 sequence reads: CASSLDHYEQYF. Written as DNA, the CDR3 is TGTGCCAGCAGCTTGGACCACTACGAGCAGTACTTC. This chain uses TRBV11-2 with TRBJ2-7; D is uncertain. Germline values: CDR1 SGHAT, CDR2 FQNNGV. The CDR3 covers 12 residues. V lost 3 bases and J lost 3, with 6 bases in between.

This clonotype was seen ten or more times. The gene calls are TRBV24-1 and TRBJ2-1, with a tentative D call TRBD2 (6 bases). The length of the CDR3 is 19 residues. CDR1 is KGHDR, CDR2 SFDVKD, per germline. Trimming stripped 4 bases from V and 3 bases from J, with 24 bases between. CDR3 sequence reads: CATSDRKSRDLRNYNEQFF. CDR3 coding DNA: TGTGCCACCAGTGACCGTAAGAGTCGGGACTTGCGGAACTACAATGAGCAGTTCTTC.

This clonotype came up many times. The chain is built from TRBV20-1 and TRBJ2-7, with 9 positions matching TRBD2. This CDR3 is built from 14 residues. CDR1 is DFQATT, CDR2 SNEGSKA, per germline (reference sequence). V was pared by 4 bases and J by 4 bases, with 8 bases of the junction left unmatched. The CDR3 DNA follows: TGCAGTGCTACCACCGATAGCGGGAGTTACGAGCAGTACTTC. This codes for CSATTDSGSYEQYF.

This clonotype was counted many times. The chain uses TRBV6-2 or TRBV6-3 and TRBJ2-1; D ambiguous. The length of the CDR3 is 14 residues. Germline V CDR1 and CDR2: MNHEY, SVGEGT. Trimming left V 7 bases short and J 7 bases short, with 17 bases between. The CDR3 loop is CASTPPGVANEQFF. The DNA of the CDR3 is TGTGCCAGCACCCCACCTGGGGTTGCAAATGAGCAGTTCTTC.

This clonotype has at least ten counts. The rearrangement joins TRBV7-2 to TRBJ2-7, with a possible D match to TRBD2 (7 bases). Germline-derived CDR1 and CDR2 are SGHTA and FQGNSA. V was shortened by 1 base and J by 3 bases, with 16 bases between the two germline ends. This CDR3 has 16 residues. The CDR3 here is CASSLGGGAAIYEQYF. CDR3 nucleotide sequence: TGTGCCAGCAGCTTAGGAGGGGGGGCCGCGATCTACGAGCAGTACTTC.

The chain carries TRBV20-1 and TRBJ2-7; 13 bases line up with TRBD2. Germline-derived CDR1 and CDR2 are DFQATT and SNEGSKA (reference sequence). The junction had 3 bases not matched to a gene; V was cut back by 4 bases and J by 3 bases. The CDR3 spans 14 residues. The CDR3 is CSATGTSGNYEQYF. CDR3 DNA: TGCAGTGCTACCGGGACTAGCGGGAACTACGAGCAGTACTTC.